Below are 28 T cell receptor beta chains sequenced from a single sample in a study of T cell responses to AZD1222 COVID-19 vaccine. Assay: immunoSEQ multiplex PCR; the TCRdb copy retains only in-frame clones and omits some. Among over 100,000 clones listed, 92% were seen once. The input for sequencing was peripheral blood, taken on day 0 of AZD1222 vaccination. The source of these receptors is an adult in good health.

The chain combines TRBV7-9 with TRBJ1-5; D possibly corresponds to TRBD1 (5 bases). CDR3 size: 15 residues. The germline gives CDR1 SEHNR, CDR2 FQNEAQ (reference sequence). Trimming cost V 5 bases and J 1 base, with 12 bases left between them. CDR3: CASSILGGSNQPQHF. DNA of the CDR3: TGTGCCAGCAGCATACTCGGGGGAAGCAATCAGCCCCAGCATTTT.

V gene TRBV6-5 combines with J gene TRBJ1-3; weak D call: TRBD1 (5 bases). The CDR3 totals 16 residues. Germline V gives CDR1 MNHEY, CDR2 SVGAGI. V was shortened by 0 bases and J by 0 bases, with 9 bases between the two germline ends. CDR3: CASSYSADNSGNTIYF. The CDR3 coding sequence is TGTGCCAGCAGTTACTCTGCGGACAACTCTGGAAACACCATATATTTT.

The rearrangement uses TRBV19 and TRBJ1-2; no reliable D call. The germline gives CDR1 LNHDA, CDR2 SQIVND (reference sequence). V lost 5 bases and J 2 bases, leaving 18 bases between the germline ends. The CDR3 consists of 16 residues. The CDR3 spells CASSPLDGSYNYGYTF. As DNA, the CDR3 is TGTGCCAGTAGTCCACTCGACGGATCCTACAACTATGGCTACACCTTC. Full variable domain (outside the CDR3, taken from reference TRBV19 and TRBJ1-2): DGGITQSPKYLFRKEGQNVTLSCEQNLNHDAMYWYRQDPGQGLRLIYYSQIVNDFQKGDIAEGYSVSREKKESFPLTVTSAQKNPTAFYLCASSPLDGSYNYGYTFGSGTRLTVV.

This clone was detected only once. The chain is built from TRBV6-2 or TRBV6-3 and TRBJ1-4, with unresolved D. V was pared by 4 bases and J by 4 bases, with 4 bases between. The CDR3 is 12 residues long. Germline V gene data show CDR1 as MNHEY and CDR2 as SVGEGT. The DNA of the CDR3 is TGTGCCAGCAGTTCCCTTAATGAAAAACTGTTTTTT. Translation: CASSSLNEKLFF.

The chain has TRBV18 and TRBJ1-1; weak D call: TRBD1 (6 bases). Germline V lookup: CDR1 KGHSH, CDR2 LQKENI. The CDR3 has 16 residues. The V gene lost 0 bases and the J gene lost 2 bases, with 13 bases spanning the gap. CDR3 in amino acids: CASSPPNNRVNTEAFF. The DNA of the CDR3 is TGTGCCAGCTCACCACCCAACAACAGGGTAAACACTGAAGCTTTCTTT. The full variable domain, completed using reference TRBV18 and TRBJ1-1, is NAGVMQNPRHLVRRRGQEARLRCSPMKGHSHVYWYRQLPEEGLKFMVYLQKENIIDESGMPKERFSAEFPKEGPSILRIQQVVRGDSAAYFCASSPPNNRVNTEAFFGQGTRLTVV.

The rearrangement links TRBV19 to TRBJ1-2, with D maybe TRBD1 (5 bases). Germline V gene data show CDR1 as LNHDA and CDR2 as SQIVND (reference sequence). The V gene lost 1 base and the J gene lost 3 bases, with 21 bases spanning the gap. The CDR3 is 18 residues long. The DNA for the CDR3 is TGTGCCAGTAGTATAGTCTCCGGGACGGGAAGAAAATACTATGGCTACACCTTC. Translating gives CASSIVSGTGRKYYGYTF.

The chain employs TRBV4-1 and TRBJ2-7; D possibly uses TRBD1 or TRBD2 (6 bases each). Trimming took 0 bases from V and 0 from J, leaving 15 bases between them. The germline gives CDR1 MGHRA, CDR2 YSYEKL. The CDR3 is made up of 17 amino acids. The CDR3 region is CASSQDSGDRPSYEQYV. In DNA form, the CDR3 reads TGCGCCAGCAGCCAAGATTCGGGAGACAGGCCCTCCTACGAGCAGTACGTC.

This sequence joins TRBV7-2 and TRBJ1-1, with a weak D call TRBD1 (5 bases). There are 15 residues in the CDR3. Germline V CDR1 and CDR2: SGHTA, FQGNSA. Between the trimmed V and J ends, which lost 1 base and 4 bases, there was a span of 13 bases. The CDR3 sequence is CASSLEGYGVTEAFF. For the CDR3, the DNA is TGTGCCAGCAGCTTAGAGGGGTATGGGGTCACTGAAGCTTTCTTT.

In this sample, this clone turned up once. The chain has TRBV5-1 and TRBJ2-3; 9 bases map to TRBD2. The CDR3 is 17 residues long. Germline V lookup: CDR1 SGHRS, CDR2 YFSETQ. V trimming: 0 bases; J trimming: 7 bases; junction bases outside the gene matches: 12. The CDR3 loop reads CASSLALASGTRHTQYF. In DNA, the CDR3 is TGCGCCAGCAGCTTGGCCTTGGCTAGCGGGACCCGCCATACGCAGTATTTT.

The V and J genes are TRBV19 and TRBJ2-5; D not certain. Germline CDR1 and CDR2: LNHDA and SQIVND (reference sequence). V lost 3 bases and J lost 3, with 14 bases in between. The CDR3 length is 15 residues. The CDR3 here is CASSIGWGRKETQYF. As DNA, the CDR3 is TGTGCCAGTAGTATCGGTTGGGGAAGAAAAGAGACCCAGTACTTC.

A remark on this clone: The junction departs from germline at one end; a sequencing error may be responsible. The chain joins TRBV6-5 to TRBJ1-4; D is unclear. Germline CDR1 MNHEY, CDR2 SVGAGI. The CDR3 sequence is 12 residues long. This chain's CDR3 is CASSDSLGKLFF. CDR3 bases: TGTGCCAGCAGTGACTCCCTCGGAAAACTGTTTTTT.

This chain connects TRBV5-1 to TRBJ1-2; possible D gene TRBD1, 5 bases. Trimming removed 0 bases from V and 4 bases from J, with 10 bases in between. Per the germline V gene, CDR1 is SGHRS and CDR2 is YFSETQ. This CDR3 is built from 14 residues. As DNA, the CDR3 is TGCGCCAGCAGCTTGGGTCAGGGAGGCTATGGCTACACCTTC. This translates into CASSLGQGGYGYTF.

The chain is built from TRBV3-1 (or the pseudogene TRBV3-2) and TRBJ1-2; D unclear. The V gene's germline CDR1 is LGHDT and CDR2 YNNKEL (reference sequence). The CDR3 contains 16 residues. Trimming shortened V by 1 base and J by 2 bases, and 14 bases separated the two germline ends. The CDR3 region has the DNA TGTGCCAGCAGCCAAGTGAGGGAATTAGGAAACTATGGCTACACCTTC. Translated: CASSQVRELGNYGYTF.

Only one count was recorded for this clone. DNA for the CDR3: TGTGCCAGCAGTGCCGGACAGGGCGGGTGGAACACTGAAGCTTTCTTT. Its translation: CASSAGQGGWNTEAFF. The chain employs TRBV6-6 and TRBJ1-1; TRBD1 aligns across 8 bases. Germline V lookup: CDR1 MNHNY, CDR2 SVGAGI (reference sequence). The V gene end was trimmed by 5 bases and the J gene end by 1 base; junction bases not matched to a gene: 9. This CDR3 comprises 16 residues.

The chain couples TRBV30 to TRBJ1-5, with D perhaps matching TRBD1 (5 bases). The CDR3 consists of 14 residues. The V end lost 2 bases, the J end lost 7 bases, and 15 bases lay between the germline ends. Germline CDR1 reads GTSNPN; CDR2 reads SVGIG (reference sequence). This chain's CDR3 is CAWSSRGGFQPQHF. CDR3 in DNA: TGTGCCTGGAGTTCACGCGGGGGGTTCCAGCCCCAGCATTTT.

The chain combines TRBV6-5 with TRBJ2-3; D is possibly TRBD2 (6 bases). CDR3 length: 14 amino acids. V dropped 10 bases and J dropped 0 bases, with 14 bases sitting between them. The germline V gene has CDR1 MNHEY and CDR2 SVGAGI. The CDR3 loop is CATKVAESTDTQYF. The CDR3 coding sequence is TGTGCCACCAAAGTAGCGGAAAGCACAGATACGCAGTATTTT.

V is TRBV12-3 or TRBV12-4 and J is TRBJ1-1, with D unresolved. Trimming cost V 1 base and J 13 bases, with 13 bases left between them. This CDR3 spans 12 amino acids. In DNA form, the CDR3 reads TGTGCCAGCAGTTTAGTCCAGAAGACGGTTTTCTTT. Translated: CASSLVQKTVFF.

The gene calls are TRBV5-4 and TRBJ1-5; D is unresolved. The CDR3 has 13 residues. Trimming stripped 2 bases from V and 2 bases from J, with 5 bases between. CDR1 is SGHNT, CDR2 YYREEE, per germline (reference sequence). The CDR3 loop is CASSFEGNQPQHF. As DNA, the CDR3 is TGTGCCAGCAGCTTTGAGGGCAATCAGCCCCAGCATTTT.

The chain has TRBV2 and TRBJ1-1; D is unresolved. V dropped 1 base and J dropped 0 bases, with 6 bases sitting between them. Germline CDR1 and CDR2: SNHLY and FYNNEI. This CDR3 spans 14 amino acids. CDR3: CASSEGWMNTEAFF. CDR3 coding DNA: TGTGCCAGCAGTGAAGGCTGGATGAACACTGAAGCTTTCTTT.

This rearrangement joins TRBV19 to TRBJ1-1; perhaps TRBD1 as D (6 bases). This CDR3 is built from 14 residues. Germline V gene sequence: CDR1 LNHDA, CDR2 SQIVND (reference sequence). Trimming took 7 bases from V and 3 from J, leaving 15 bases between them. The CDR3 region is CASNLLGADTEAFF. DNA for the CDR3: TGTGCCAGTAACCTCTTGGGGGCAGACACTGAAGCTTTCTTT.

V is TRBV30 and J is TRBJ1-2, with 7 bases that match TRBD1. The germline V gene encodes CDR1 GTSNPN and CDR2 SVGIG (reference sequence). Trimming removed 3 bases from V and 8 bases from J; junction bases left unmatched: 6. The CDR3 has 12 amino acids. This chain's CDR3 is CAWRTGIDGYTF. The DNA of the CDR3 is TGTGCCTGGAGGACAGGGATAGACGGCTACACCTTC.

This chain links TRBV2 with TRBJ2-5; 8 bases align to TRBD1. The V gene end was trimmed by 8 bases and the J gene end by 5 bases; junction bases not matched to a gene: 19. The CDR3 spans 17 residues. Germline CDR1 SNHLY, CDR2 FYNNEI. CDR3 protein: CASLEGIVTGAGETQYF. Here the CDR3 DNA reads TGTGCCAGCCTAGAGGGGATTGTGACAGGGGCAGGGGAGACCCAGTACTTC.

CDR3 sequence reads: CASSQQGARGAFF. CDR3 nucleotide sequence: TGTGCCAGCAGCCAACAGGGGGCGAGGGGAGCTTTCTTT. The rearrangement uses TRBV3-1 (or the pseudogene TRBV3-2) and TRBJ1-1; 8 bases are a match to TRBD1. V was pared by 2 bases and J by 10 bases, with 6 bases of the junction left unmatched. From germline, CDR1 is LGHDT and CDR2 YNNKEL (reference sequence). The CDR3 is 13 amino acids.

The rearrangement joins TRBV5-4 to TRBJ2-4; TRBD2 matches 7 bases. The germline gives CDR1 SGHNT, CDR2 YYREEE (reference sequence). The CDR3 loop spans 16 amino acids. V lost 3 bases and J lost 0; bases outside the gene matches: 6. In nucleotides, the CDR3 is TGTGCCAGCAGCTCGCCTAGCGGAAGAGCCAAAAACATTCAGTACTTC. It yields the protein CASSSPSGRAKNIQYF.

The chain carries TRBV7-9 and TRBJ2-3; the D is unclear. Germline V gene data show CDR1 as SEHNR and CDR2 as FQNEAQ (reference sequence). Trimming cost V 4 bases and J 2 bases, with 13 bases left between them. The CDR3 has 15 residues. The CDR3, as DNA: TGTGCCAGCAGCTCTTCTTTAGTCCTCACAGATACGCAGTATTTT. Protein: CASSSSLVLTDTQYF.

This chain joins TRBV4-3 and TRBJ2-3; the match to TRBD2 covers 7 bases. The CDR3 totals 15 residues. Germline assignment: CDR1 LGHNA and CDR2 YSLEER. Trimming cost V 1 base and J 3 bases; bases outside gene matches: 4. This CDR3 is CASSQGREWTDTQYF. CDR3 DNA sequence: TGCGCCAGCAGCCAAGGGCGGGAGTGGACAGATACGCAGTATTTT.

J is TRBJ2-3 and V is TRBV30, with D perhaps TRBD1 (5 bases). Germline CDR1 reads GTSNPN; CDR2 reads SVGIG (reference sequence). Trimming removed 3 bases from V and 2 bases from J, with 15 bases in between. The CDR3 totals 15 residues. CDR3 in DNA: TGTGCCTGGAGCCACAAGGTGGGGCCCACAGATACGCAGTATTTT. As protein: CAWSHKVGPTDTQYF.

J is TRBJ1-2 and V is TRBV6-5; D may be TRBD1 (6 bases). Germline values: CDR1 MNHEY, CDR2 SVGAGI. V was shortened by 2 bases and J by 0 bases, with 7 bases between the two germline ends. This CDR3 has 14 residues. The CDR3 reads CASSYGGANYGYTF. The CDR3 nucleotides are TGTGCCAGCAGTTACGGGGGCGCTAACTATGGCTACACCTTC.